These T cell receptor beta chains were read from a single sample in a study of blood T cells in healthy people across ages. Each CDR3 protein gets one entry after TCRdb re-called the 5' RACE reads with MiXCR. The table records about 1,400,000 distinct CDR3 sequences, roughly 45% of them present only once. Input material: blood. All receptors come from a woman aged 18 to 35 in good health. The CDR3 runs from the conserved cysteine through the conserved F or W. A D gene is named only where the DNA matches it firmly. Clone size is given for some rows only: seen once, a few or many times, or a class if the clone is expanded.

>-|TRBV27|-|TRBJ1-2
TGTGCCAGCAGGGGCGGGCTCTCTGGCTACACCTTC
CASRGGLSGYTF
>-|TRBV18|TRBD1|TRBJ2-7
TGTGCCAGCTCACCAGCAGGGACAGCCCTCTACGAGCAGTACTTC
CASSPAGTALYEQYF
>-|TRBV12-3/TRBV12-4|TRBD2|TRBJ2-7
TGTGCCAGCAGTTCTAAGCGGGAGGGCCGGAGGTACGAGCAGTACTTC
CASSSKREGRRYEQYF
>-|TRBV12-3/TRBV12-4|TRBD1|TRBJ1-6
TGTGCCAGCAGCATCGACAGGGGTGATTCACCCCTCCACTTT
CASSIDRGDSPLHF
>few|TRBV4-2|-|TRBJ1-2
TGTGCCAGCAGCCAGGAAGGACAGCTAAACTATGGCTACACCTTC
CASSQEGQLNYGYTF
>-|TRBV5-1|TRBD1|TRBJ1-4
TGCGCCAGCAGCTTGCCCTCCTCGACCGGGACAGGGGTGGAAAAACTGTTTTTT
CASSLPSSTGTGVEKLFF
>few|TRBV9|-|TRBJ1-2
TGTGCCAGCAGCGTAGGGGTAGGTGGGGGCTACACCTTC
CASSVGVGGGYTF
>-|TRBV6-5|-|TRBJ2-7
TGTGCCAGCAGTTATGACAGGAGCTCCTACAATGAGCAGTACTTC
CASSYDRSSYNEQYF
>once|TRBV27|TRBD1|TRBJ1-6
TGTGCCAGCAGTTTTGCGCAGGGGGACTCACCCCTCCACTTT
CASSFAQGDSPLHF
>-|TRBV20-1|-|TRBJ2-1
TGCAGTGCTAGAGATGGGGGCCTCAATGAGCAGTTCTTC
CSARDGGLNEQFF
>-|TRBV6-1|-|TRBJ2-3
TGTGCCAGCAGCCCCAAGGGGGGGGGGATTAGCACAGATACGCAGTATTTT
CASSPKGGGISTDTQYF
>-|TRBV12-3/TRBV12-4|-|TRBJ2-7
TGTGCCAGCAGTTCGCCGGGGCGGGCATACGAGCAGTACTTC
CASSSPGRAYEQYF
>-|TRBV24-1|TRBD1|TRBJ1-2
TGTGCCACCAGTGACCCGAACAGGGGCAGCTACACCTTC
CATSDPNRGSYTF
>-|TRBV11-2|-|TRBJ2-1
TGTGCCAGCAGCTTAAGGCCTGGGTTGGATGAGCAGTTCTTC
CASSLRPGLDEQFF
>-|TRBV5-1|TRBD2|TRBJ2-5
TGCGCCAGCAGCTTAGCGGGAGGCTACAATGAGCGGTACTTC
CASSLAGGYNERYF
>few|TRBV20-1|-|TRBJ1-2
TGCAGTGCTAGCCGCACCGGGACCTCTTGGGGCTACACCTTC
CSASRTGTSWGYTF